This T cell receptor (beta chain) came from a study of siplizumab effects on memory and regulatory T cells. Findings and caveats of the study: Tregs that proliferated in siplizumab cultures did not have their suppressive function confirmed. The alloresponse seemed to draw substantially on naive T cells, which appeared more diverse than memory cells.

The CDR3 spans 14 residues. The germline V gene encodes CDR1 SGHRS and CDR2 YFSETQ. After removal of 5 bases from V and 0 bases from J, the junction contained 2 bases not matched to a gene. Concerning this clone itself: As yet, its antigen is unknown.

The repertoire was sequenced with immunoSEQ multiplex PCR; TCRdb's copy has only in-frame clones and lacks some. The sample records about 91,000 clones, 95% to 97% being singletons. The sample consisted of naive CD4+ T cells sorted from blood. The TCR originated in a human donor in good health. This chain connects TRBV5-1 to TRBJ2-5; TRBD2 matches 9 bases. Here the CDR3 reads CASRLAGYQETQYF. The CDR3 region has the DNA TGCGCCAGCAGACTAGCGGGTTACCAAGAGACCCAGTACTTC.